This T cell receptor beta chain was profiled in a study of T cell changes during pregnancy in multiple sclerosis. V was clipped by 4 bases and J by 0 bases, with 7 bases between them. The CDR3 consists of 13 residues. Germline V lookup: CDR1 SGHRS, CDR2 YFSETQ. Generated by immunoSEQ multiplex PCR, the TCRdb table keeps only in-frame clones and is missing some. The sample consists of 90,000 or so clones, more than 85% of them appearing once. The TCR originated in a female donor with multiple sclerosis, enrolled in a pregnancy study. The rearrangement links TRBV5-1 to TRBJ1-1; D unclear. Sequencing was performed on peripheral blood, taken in the first trimester of pregnancy. The CDR3 DNA follows: TGCGCCAGCAGCCCCGGGATGAACACTGAAGCTTTCTTT. This gives the protein CASSPGMNTEAFF.